This T cell receptor (beta chain) was captured by sequencing in a study of blood T cell repertoires in COVID-19. Study-level background: Whether acute or convalescent, the COVID-19 samples came from the United States, Italy and Spain. The analysed material was cDNA or gDNA that came from T cells, B-cell-depleted T cells, or PBMCs.

The V and J ends lost 4 bases and 3 bases, in that order; junction bases with no gene match: 17. CDR1 LGHNA and CDR2 YNFKEQ come from the germline V gene. CDR3 length equals 18 residues. Source study methods: Estimation of nucleated cell counts relied on the amplification of reference gene primers. The assay was immunoSEQ multiplex PCR, and TCRdb's table has in-frame clones only and misses some. V, J and clone size derive from that table, while D and trimming were established from the DNA sequence. The repertoire holds about 88,000 clones, with 90% as singletons. The sequenced sample was peripheral blood. The genes are TRBV4-2 and TRBJ1-1; 7 bases are shared with TRBD1. This receptor was identified in a man between 18 and 35 years old with COVID-19, enrolled during active disease. CDR3 DNA sequence: TGTGCCAGCAGCCCTCGCGAGACAGGGCGGGGTTGGGACACTGAAGCTTTCTTT. Protein: CASSPRETGRGWDTEAFF.